Here is one T cell receptor (beta chain) with its context. Its target is not known. This specimen comes from a study of cytomegalovirus exposure and HLA in healthy donors. About the research overall: Among 150 million to 200 million T cells, an earlier analysis found approximately 110 million unique TCR beta sequences. Study observations and caveats: Later analysis suggested links between common viral pathogens and several top significant clusters. A cluster of highly shared sequence variants was likely a sequencing artifact.

The donors, nominally healthy at sampling, likely had unrecorded immune exposures. The PCR contained 60 Vbeta and 13 Jbeta primers. Assay used: immunoSEQ multiplex PCR; TCRdb lists only in-frame clones, some missing. The table records about 99,000 clones, more than 65% of them present only once. Material: PBMCs. This TCR derives from a woman aged 18 to 35 in good health and CMV-seropositive.

The CDR3 nucleotides are TGTGCCAGCAGCTCGTTAATCACCGGGGAGCTGTTTTTT. Protein: CASSSLITGELFF. The chain uses TRBV7-3 and TRBJ2-2; D not resolved. The CDR3 runs to 13 residues. Trimming took 4 bases from V and 4 from J, leaving 7 bases between them. Germline assignment: CDR1 SGHTA and CDR2 FQGTGA.